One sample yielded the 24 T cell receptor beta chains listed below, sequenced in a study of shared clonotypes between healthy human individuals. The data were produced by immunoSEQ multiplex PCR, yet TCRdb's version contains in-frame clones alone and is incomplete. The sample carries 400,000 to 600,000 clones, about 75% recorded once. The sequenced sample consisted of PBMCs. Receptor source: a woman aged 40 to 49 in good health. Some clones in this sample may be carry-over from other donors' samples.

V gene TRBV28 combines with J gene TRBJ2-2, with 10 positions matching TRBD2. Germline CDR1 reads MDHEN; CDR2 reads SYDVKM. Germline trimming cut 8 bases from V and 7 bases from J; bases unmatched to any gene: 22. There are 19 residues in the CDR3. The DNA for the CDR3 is TGTGCCAGCGCGTACACTCCCGGGGCTAGCGGGAGTAAAGGCGGGGAGCTGTTTTTT. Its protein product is CASAYTPGASGSKGGELFF.

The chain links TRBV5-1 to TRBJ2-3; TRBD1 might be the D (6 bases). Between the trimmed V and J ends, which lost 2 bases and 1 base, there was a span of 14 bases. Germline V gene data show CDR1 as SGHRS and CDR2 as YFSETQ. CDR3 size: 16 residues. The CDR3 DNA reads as TGCGCCAGCAGCTTATCAGGGGCGACTGGCACAGATACGCAGTATTTT. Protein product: CASSLSGATGTDTQYF.

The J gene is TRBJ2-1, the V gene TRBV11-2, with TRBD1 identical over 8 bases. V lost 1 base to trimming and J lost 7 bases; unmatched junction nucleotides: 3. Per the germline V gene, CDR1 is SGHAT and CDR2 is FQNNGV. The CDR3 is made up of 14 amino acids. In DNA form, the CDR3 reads TGTGCCAGCAGCTTAGGACAGGGGTTAAATGAGCAGTTCTTC. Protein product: CASSLGQGLNEQFF.

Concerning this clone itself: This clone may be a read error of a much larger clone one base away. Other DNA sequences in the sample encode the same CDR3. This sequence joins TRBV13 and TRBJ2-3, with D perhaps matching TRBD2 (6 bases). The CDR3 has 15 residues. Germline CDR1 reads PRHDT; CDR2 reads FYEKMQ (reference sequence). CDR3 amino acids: CASSTRRTNTDTQYF. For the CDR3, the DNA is TGTGCCAGCAGCACCCGCCGGACTAACACAGATACGCAATATTTT.

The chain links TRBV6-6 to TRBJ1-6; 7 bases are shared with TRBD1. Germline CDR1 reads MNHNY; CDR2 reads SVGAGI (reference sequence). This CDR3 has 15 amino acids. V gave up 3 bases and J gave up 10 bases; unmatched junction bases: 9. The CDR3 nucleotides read TGTGCCAGCAGTTATGGTAGGGGGCGAGGATCACCCCTCCACTTT. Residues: CASSYGRGRGSPLHF.

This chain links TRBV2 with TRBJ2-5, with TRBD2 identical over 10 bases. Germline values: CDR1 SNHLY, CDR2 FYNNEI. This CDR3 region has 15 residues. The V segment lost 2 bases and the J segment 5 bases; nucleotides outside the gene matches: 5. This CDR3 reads CASSEKISGRETQYF. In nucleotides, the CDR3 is TGTGCCAGCAGTGAAAAGATTAGCGGGAGGGAGACCCAGTACTTC.

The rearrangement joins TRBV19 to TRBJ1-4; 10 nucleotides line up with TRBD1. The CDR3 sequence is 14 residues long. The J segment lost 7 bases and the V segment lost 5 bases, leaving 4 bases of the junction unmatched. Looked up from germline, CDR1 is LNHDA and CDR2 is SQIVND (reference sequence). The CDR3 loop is CASSLDRGSEKLFF. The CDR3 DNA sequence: TGTGCCAGTAGTTTGGACAGGGGGAGTGAAAAACTGTTTTTT.

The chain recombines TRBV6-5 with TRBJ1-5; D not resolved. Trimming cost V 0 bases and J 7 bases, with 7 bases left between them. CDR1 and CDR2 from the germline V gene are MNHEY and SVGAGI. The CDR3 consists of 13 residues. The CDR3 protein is CASSYSPGQPQHF. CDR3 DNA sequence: TGTGCCAGCAGTTACTCTCCAGGCCAGCCCCAGCATTTT.

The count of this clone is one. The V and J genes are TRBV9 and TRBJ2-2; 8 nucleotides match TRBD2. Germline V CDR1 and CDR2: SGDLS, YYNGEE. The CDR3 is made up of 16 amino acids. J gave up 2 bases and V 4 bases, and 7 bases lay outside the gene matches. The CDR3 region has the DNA TGTGCCAGCAGCCCTAGTAGCGGGGAAAACACCGGGGAGCTGTTTTTT. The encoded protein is CASSPSSGENTGELFF.

The CDR3 spells CASSFDLGADTQYF. CDR3 DNA: TGTGCCAGCAGCTTCGACCTTGGCGCAGATACGCAGTATTTT. The chain couples TRBV7-2 to TRBJ2-3; D unclear. CDR3 length: 14 residues. The V gene's germline CDR1 is SGHTA and CDR2 FQGNSA. Trimming removed 3 bases from V and 4 bases from J, with 11 bases in between.

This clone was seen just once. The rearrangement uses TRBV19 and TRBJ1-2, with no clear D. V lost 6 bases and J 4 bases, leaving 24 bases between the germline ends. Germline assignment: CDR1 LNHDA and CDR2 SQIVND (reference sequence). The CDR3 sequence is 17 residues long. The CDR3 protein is CASRLPGSTSLGYGYTF. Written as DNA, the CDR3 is TGTGCCAGTAGGCTTCCGGGATCCACTTCCCTGGGCTATGGCTACACCTTC.

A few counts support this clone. CDR3 in DNA: TGTGCCAGCAGCCGGGACTGGATTAGCACAGATACGCAGTATTTT. It yields the protein CASSRDWISTDTQYF. The chain joins TRBV9 to TRBJ2-3; TRBD2 is a possible D gene (6 bases). V gave up 4 bases and J gave up 0 bases, with 12 bases separating them. Germline V lookup: CDR1 SGDLS, CDR2 YYNGEE. The CDR3 covers 15 residues.

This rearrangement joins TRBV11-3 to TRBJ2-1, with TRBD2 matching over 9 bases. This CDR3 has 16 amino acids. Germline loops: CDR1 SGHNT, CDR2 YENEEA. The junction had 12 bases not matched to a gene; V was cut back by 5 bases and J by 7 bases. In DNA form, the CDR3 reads TGTGCCAGCAGCAGCACAATTAGCGGGAGTAGGAATGAGCAGTTCTTC. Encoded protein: CASSSTISGSRNEQFF.

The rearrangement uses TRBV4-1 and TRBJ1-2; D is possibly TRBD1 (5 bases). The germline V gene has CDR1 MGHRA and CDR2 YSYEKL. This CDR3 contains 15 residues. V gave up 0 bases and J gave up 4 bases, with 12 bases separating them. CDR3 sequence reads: CASSQDWQGIYGYTF. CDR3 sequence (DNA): TGCGCCAGCAGCCAAGATTGGCAGGGAATCTATGGCTACACCTTC.

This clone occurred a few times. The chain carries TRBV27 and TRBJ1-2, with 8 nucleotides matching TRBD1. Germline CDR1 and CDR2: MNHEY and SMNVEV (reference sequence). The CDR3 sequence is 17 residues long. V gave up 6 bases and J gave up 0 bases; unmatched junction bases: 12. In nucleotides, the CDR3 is TGTGCCAGCAGGAACTATAGACAGGGGCCTGCTAACTATGGCTACACCTTC. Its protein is CASRNYRQGPANYGYTF.

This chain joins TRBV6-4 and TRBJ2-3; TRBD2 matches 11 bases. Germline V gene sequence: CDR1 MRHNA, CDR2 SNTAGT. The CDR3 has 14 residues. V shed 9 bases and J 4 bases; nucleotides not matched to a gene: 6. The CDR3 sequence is CARGSGREADTQYF. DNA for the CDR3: TGTGCCAGGGGTAGCGGGAGGGAGGCAGATACGCAGTATTTT.

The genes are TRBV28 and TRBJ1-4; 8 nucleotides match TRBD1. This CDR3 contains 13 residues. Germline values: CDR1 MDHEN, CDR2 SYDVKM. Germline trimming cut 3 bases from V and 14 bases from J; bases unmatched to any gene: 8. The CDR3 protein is CASSFPWTGPLFF. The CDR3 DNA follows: TGTGCCAGCAGTTTCCCGTGGACAGGGCCCCTGTTTTTT. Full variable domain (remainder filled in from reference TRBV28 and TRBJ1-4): DVKVTQSSRYLVKRTGEKVFLECVQDMDHENMFWYRQDPGLGLRLIYFSYDVKMKEKGDIPEGYSVSREKKERFSLILESASTNQTSMYLCASSFPWTGPLFFGSGTQLSVL.

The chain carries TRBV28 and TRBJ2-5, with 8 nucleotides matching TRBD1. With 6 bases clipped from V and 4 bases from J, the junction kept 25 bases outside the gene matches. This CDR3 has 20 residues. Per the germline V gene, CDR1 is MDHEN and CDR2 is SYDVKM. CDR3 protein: CASSSPKHLDRDRSPETQYF. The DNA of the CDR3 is TGTGCCAGCAGCTCCCCAAAGCACTTGGACAGGGATCGGTCCCCAGAGACCCAGTACTTC.

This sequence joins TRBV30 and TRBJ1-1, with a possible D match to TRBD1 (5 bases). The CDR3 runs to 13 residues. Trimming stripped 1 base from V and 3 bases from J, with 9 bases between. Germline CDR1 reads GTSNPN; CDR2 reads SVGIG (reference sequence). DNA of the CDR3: TGTGCCTGGAGTGAGGGACGGTACACTGAAGCTTTCTTT. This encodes CAWSEGRYTEAFF.

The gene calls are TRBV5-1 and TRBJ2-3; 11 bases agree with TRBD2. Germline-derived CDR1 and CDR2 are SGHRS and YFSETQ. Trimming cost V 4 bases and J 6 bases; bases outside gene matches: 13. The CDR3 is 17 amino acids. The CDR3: CASSTSPTSGRGDTQYF. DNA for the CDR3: TGCGCCAGCAGCACCAGCCCCACTAGCGGGAGAGGGGATACGCAGTATTTT.

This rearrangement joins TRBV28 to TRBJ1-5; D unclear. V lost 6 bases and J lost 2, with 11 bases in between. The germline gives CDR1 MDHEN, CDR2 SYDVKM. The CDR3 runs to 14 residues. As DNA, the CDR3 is TGTGCCAGCAGACTATCGGGAGGCAATCAGCCCCAGCATTTT. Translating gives CASRLSGGNQPQHF. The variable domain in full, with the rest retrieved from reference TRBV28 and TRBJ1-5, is DVKVTQSSRYLVKRTGEKVFLECVQDMDHENMFWYRQDPGLGLRLIYFSYDVKMKEKGDIPEGYSVSREKKERFSLILESASTNQTSMYLCASRLSGGNQPQHFGDGTRLSIL.

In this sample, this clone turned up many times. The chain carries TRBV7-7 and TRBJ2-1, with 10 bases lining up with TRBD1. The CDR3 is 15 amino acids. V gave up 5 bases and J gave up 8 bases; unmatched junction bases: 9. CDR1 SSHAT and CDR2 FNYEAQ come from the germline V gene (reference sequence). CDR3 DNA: TGTGCCAGCAGCCCCGGGACAGGGGCCGTCGATGAGCAGTTCTTC. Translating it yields CASSPGTGAVDEQFF.

DNA of the CDR3: TGTGCCAGCTCTAGCGGCTTTAGCACAGATACGCAGTATTTT. Amino acid sequence: CASSSGFSTDTQYF. The chain is built from TRBV11-2 and TRBJ2-3, with 7 bases matching TRBD2. This CDR3 has 14 residues. With V trimmed by 8 bases and J by 0 bases, 5 bases remained unmatched. The V gene's germline CDR1 is SGHAT and CDR2 FQNNGV.

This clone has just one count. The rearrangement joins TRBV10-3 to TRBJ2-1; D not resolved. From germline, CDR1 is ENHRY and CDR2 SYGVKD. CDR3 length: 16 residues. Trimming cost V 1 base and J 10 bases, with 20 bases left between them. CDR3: CAISEYAASVGLEQFF. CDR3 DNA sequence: TGTGCCATCAGTGAGTATGCTGCCTCGGTTGGGTTGGAGCAGTTCTTC.